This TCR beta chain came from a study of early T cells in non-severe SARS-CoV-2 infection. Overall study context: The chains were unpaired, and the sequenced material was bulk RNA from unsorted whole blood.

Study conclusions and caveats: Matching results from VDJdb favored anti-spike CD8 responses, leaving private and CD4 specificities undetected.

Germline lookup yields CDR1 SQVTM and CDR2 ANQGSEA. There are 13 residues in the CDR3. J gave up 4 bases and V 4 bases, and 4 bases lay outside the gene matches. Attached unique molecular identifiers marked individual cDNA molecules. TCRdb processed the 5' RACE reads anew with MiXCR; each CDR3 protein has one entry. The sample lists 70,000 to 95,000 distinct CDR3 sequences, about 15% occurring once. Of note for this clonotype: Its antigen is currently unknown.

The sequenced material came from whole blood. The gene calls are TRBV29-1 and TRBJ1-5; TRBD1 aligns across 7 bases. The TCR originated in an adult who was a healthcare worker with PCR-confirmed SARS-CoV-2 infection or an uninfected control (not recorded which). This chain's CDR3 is CSVGPGGNQPQHF. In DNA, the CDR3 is TGCAGCGTTGGCCCAGGGGGGAATCAGCCCCAGCATTTT.